These 10 T cell receptor beta chains were sequenced from one sample in a study. One entry per CDR3 protein, called by TCRdb with MiXCR from the RT-PCR reads. This table holds almost 700,000 distinct CDR3 sequences, 13% to 15% found once. The specimen sequenced was memory CD4+ T cells from blood. The receptors here all came from a female donor in good health, serving as a healthy control.

This clonotype was seen ten or more times. V and J are TRBV10-3 and TRBJ2-7, with 8 bases lining up with TRBD1. V lost 11 bases to trimming and J lost 2 bases; unmatched junction nucleotides: 14. Germline lookup yields CDR1 ENHRY and CDR2 SYGVKD. The CDR3 runs 15 residues. DNA of the CDR3: TGTGCCTCTACCTCCGGGACAGGCTTGGCCTACGAGCAGTACTTC. It codes for CASTSGTGLAYEQYF.

In its sample, this clonotype was seen a few times. The chain joins TRBV20-1 to TRBJ1-1; weak D call: TRBD1 (5 bases). The V gene lost 3 bases and the J gene lost 0 bases, with 23 bases spanning the gap. There are 18 residues in the CDR3. Germline V CDR1 and CDR2: DFQATT, SNEGSKA (reference sequence). The CDR3 nucleotides are TGCAGTGCTAGTCGGGATCAGGGCTGGGTAGCGATGAACACTGAAGCTTTCTTT. Its protein is CSASRDQGWVAMNTEAFF.

The chain joins TRBV15 to TRBJ1-1; D gene unclear. CDR3 length equals 14 residues. V was cut by 1 base and J by 0 bases, with 6 bases left in between. Per germline, CDR1 LNHNV and CDR2 YYDKDF (reference sequence). The CDR3 bases are TGTGCCACCAGCAGAGCAGCTATGAACACTGAAGCTTTCTTT. Amino acid sequence: CATSRAAMNTEAFF.

The J gene is TRBJ2-2, the V gene TRBV6-1, with D perhaps TRBD1 or TRBD2 (5 bases each). The CDR3 extends over 13 amino acids. CDR1 and CDR2 (germline): MNHNS, SASEGT. V was pared by 11 bases and J by 9 bases, with 19 bases between. CDR3 bases: TGTGCCGGGGGTCTATCAATGACCCGGGAGCTGTTTTTT. The encoded protein is CAGGLSMTRELFF.

The rearrangement uses TRBV20-1 and TRBJ2-7; 7 bases fit TRBD1. Germline-derived CDR1 and CDR2 are DFQATT and SNEGSKA (reference sequence). V shed 7 bases, J shed 2 bases, and the junction held 14 bases outside the gene matches. The CDR3 spans 15 residues. CDR3 sequence (DNA): TGCAGTGGCATCCTCCGGGACAGAGCTACCTACGAGCAGTACTTC. The encoded protein is CSGILRDRATYEQYF.

This rearrangement joins TRBV10-1 to TRBJ2-5; D possibly corresponds to TRBD2 (6 bases). The CDR3 loop spans 16 amino acids. V lost 8 bases to trimming and J lost 1 base, with 20 bases between them. CDR1 and CDR2 from the germline V gene are WNHNN and SYGVQD (reference sequence). The CDR3 loop is CASSPGRPSVQETQYF. The CDR3 DNA reads as TGCGCCAGCTCCCCTGGGAGGCCCAGTGTCCAAGAGACCCAGTACTTC.

This chain uses TRBV27 with TRBJ1-6, with no clear D. The CDR3 covers 16 residues. The germline gives CDR1 MNHEY, CDR2 SMNVEV (reference sequence). Trimming shortened V by 6 bases and J by 5 bases, and 17 bases separated the two germline ends. The CDR3 protein is CASRPWPGANNSPLHF. As DNA, the CDR3 is TGTGCCAGCAGACCCTGGCCGGGCGCCAATAATTCACCCCTCCACTTT.

J is TRBJ1-1 and V is TRBV7-2; no clear D. V was clipped by 3 bases and J by 4 bases, with 6 bases between them. The CDR3 has 12 residues. Germline V gene data show CDR1 as SGHTA and CDR2 as FQGNSA. The CDR3 spells CASSFRSTEAFF. CDR3 nucleotides: TGTGCCAGCAGCTTTCGGAGCACTGAAGCTTTCTTT. Looking up the rest from reference TRBV7-2 and TRBJ1-1 gives the full variable domain: GAGVSQSPSNKVTEKGKDVELRCDPISGHTALYWYRQSLGQGLEFLIYFQGNSAPDKSGLPSDRFSAERTGGSVSTLTIQRTQQEDSAVYLCASSFRSTEAFFGQGTRLTVV.

The sample holds many counts of this clonotype. The gene calls are TRBV7-2 and TRBJ1-5; possible D gene TRBD1, 5 bases. Trimming pared 5 bases from V and 8 bases from J, leaving 16 bases between. The CDR3 spans 14 residues. Germline V gives CDR1 SGHTA, CDR2 FQGNSA. This chain's CDR3 is CASSAAGPSEPQHF. The CDR3 DNA sequence: TGTGCCAGCAGCGCGGCGGGGCCCTCAGAGCCCCAGCATTTT.

This clonotype was detected only a few times. This chain uses TRBV24-1 with TRBJ2-1, with 7 bases identical to TRBD2. The V segment lost 9 bases and the J segment 8 bases; nucleotides outside the gene matches: 6. The CDR3 has 12 residues. Germline V gives CDR1 KGHDR, CDR2 SFDVKD. CDR3 loop: CATGGEVYEQFF. DNA for the CDR3: TGTGCCACCGGGGGGGAAGTTTATGAGCAGTTCTTC.